This T cell receptor beta chain was recovered during a study of regulatory T cells in long-lasting Graves disease. This clonotype was seen at least ten times. The antigen is undetermined. Libraries of TCR beta came from iRepertoire HTBI primers plus Arm-PCR of CDR3 regions. Per the authors' pipeline: Identification yielded about 66 TRBV and 14 TRBJ segments across samples. TCRdb reprocessed the multiplex PCR reads with MiXCR, giving one entry per CDR3 protein. Here the V and J calls rest on TCRdb's processing, not on the authors' analysis. The sample lists about 310,000 distinct CDR3 sequences, 15% to 20% seen once, with about 39% in the top ten. Described time point: newly diagnosed GD, antithyroid drugs for less than 3 months. There was RNA extracted from PBMCs, and the TCR library was made from it. A peripheral blood sample, 7 to 9.5 milliliters in volume, was drawn into EDTA tubes. V shed 2 bases, J shed 5 bases, and the junction held 9 bases outside the gene matches. The CDR3 is made up of 15 amino acids. Germline CDR1 and CDR2: GTSNPN and SVGIG (reference sequence).

General observations from the study: There was favoring of TRBV28, TRBJ1-2 and TRBJ2-5 in persistent disease. Small sample size may have lowered accuracy.

The rearrangement uses TRBV30 and TRBJ2-1; 7 bases fit TRBD1. The sequence derives from a female donor with Graves disease. The sample consisted of peripheral blood mononuclear cells (PBMCs), taken at new diagnosis, from a patient treated with antithyroid drugs. The CDR3: CAWSPPGGRDNEQFF. In nucleotides, the CDR3 is TGTGCCTGGAGTCCCCCAGGGGGTAGAGACAATGAGCAGTTCTTC.